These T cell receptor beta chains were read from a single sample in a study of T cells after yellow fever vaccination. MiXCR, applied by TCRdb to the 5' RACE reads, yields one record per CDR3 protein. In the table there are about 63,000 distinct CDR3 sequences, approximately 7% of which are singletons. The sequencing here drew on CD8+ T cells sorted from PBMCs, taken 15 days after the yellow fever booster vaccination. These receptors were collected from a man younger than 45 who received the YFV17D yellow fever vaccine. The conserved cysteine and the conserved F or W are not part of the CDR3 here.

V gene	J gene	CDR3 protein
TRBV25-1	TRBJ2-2	ASNRGSGELF
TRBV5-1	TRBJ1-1	ASSWGSGEAF
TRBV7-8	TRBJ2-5	ASSWGGRVETQY
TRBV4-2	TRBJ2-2	ASSHALAVTLNTGELF
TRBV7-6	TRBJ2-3	ASSLGSGRDTQY
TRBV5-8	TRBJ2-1	ASERENYNEQF
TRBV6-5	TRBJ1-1	ASHLNTEAF
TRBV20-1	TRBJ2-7	SARGTVTYEQY
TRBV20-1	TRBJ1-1	SAPRPTEAF
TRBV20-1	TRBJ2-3	SATLGLTSTDTQY
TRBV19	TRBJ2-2	ASSIEGLMNTGELF
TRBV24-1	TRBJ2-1	ATSDDRPWKF
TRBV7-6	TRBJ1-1	ASSLGSGGVPEAF
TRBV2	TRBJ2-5	ASMGEQETQY
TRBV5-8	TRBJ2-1	AIPRPGGSYNEQF
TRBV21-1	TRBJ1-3	ASSPRWTGGARGNTIY
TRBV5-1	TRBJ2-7	ASSRTDLAYEQY
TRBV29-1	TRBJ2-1	SAKQGWVNEQF
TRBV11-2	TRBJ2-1	ASSAPGLAGYNEQF
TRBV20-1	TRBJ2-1	SARFARSDNEQF
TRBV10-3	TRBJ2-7	ATRPVGSSYEQY
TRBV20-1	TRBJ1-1	CATGGGKRIDTEAF
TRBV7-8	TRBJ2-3	ASSGVGLAGDTQY
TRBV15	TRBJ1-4	ATSGLQGGQLTYNEKLF
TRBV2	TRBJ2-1	ASRPTPWYEQF
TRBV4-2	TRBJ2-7	ASSQGGTGDGEQY
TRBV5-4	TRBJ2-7	ASSPGGGAYEQY
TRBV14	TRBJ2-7	ASSSWGYEQY
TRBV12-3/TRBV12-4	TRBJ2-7	ASSGLAGPYEQY
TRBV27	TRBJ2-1	TSSPANAPINEQF
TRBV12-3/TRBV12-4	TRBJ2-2	ASSFSLAGGRTGELF
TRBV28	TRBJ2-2	ASSPGLAGASGELF
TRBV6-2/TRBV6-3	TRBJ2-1	ASSSVSGLAGGPLYNEQF
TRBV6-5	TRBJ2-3	ASSSGTSGRAGTDTQY
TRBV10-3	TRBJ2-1	AIYSGRAGNEQF
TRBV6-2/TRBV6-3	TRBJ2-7	ASSYSRTSGSYEQY
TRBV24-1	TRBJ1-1	ASLLRENTEAF
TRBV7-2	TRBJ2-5	ASSLAAGYGETQY
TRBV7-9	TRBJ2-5	ASSLVGTSGNQETQY
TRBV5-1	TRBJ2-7	ASSLEGDSPYEQY
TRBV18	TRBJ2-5	ASSASDRDGETQY
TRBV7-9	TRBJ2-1	ASSAQGQGPPNEQF
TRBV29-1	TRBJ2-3	SPLSLGSTDTQY
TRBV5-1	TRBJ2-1	ASSLGSGNNEQF
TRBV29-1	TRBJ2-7	SVEASGTYEQY
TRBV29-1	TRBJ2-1	SYPRVNSNEQF
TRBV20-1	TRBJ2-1	SALEVSSYNEQF
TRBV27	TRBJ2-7	ASSLTSGGTYEQY
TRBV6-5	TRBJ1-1	ASRPTGWAEAF
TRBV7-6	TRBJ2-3	ASSLADRLLSSTDTQY
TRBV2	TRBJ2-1	ASSDIESLIYNEQF
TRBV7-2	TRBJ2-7	ASSLSFQQGFYYEQY
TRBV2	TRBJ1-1	ASTSPDRVGTEAF